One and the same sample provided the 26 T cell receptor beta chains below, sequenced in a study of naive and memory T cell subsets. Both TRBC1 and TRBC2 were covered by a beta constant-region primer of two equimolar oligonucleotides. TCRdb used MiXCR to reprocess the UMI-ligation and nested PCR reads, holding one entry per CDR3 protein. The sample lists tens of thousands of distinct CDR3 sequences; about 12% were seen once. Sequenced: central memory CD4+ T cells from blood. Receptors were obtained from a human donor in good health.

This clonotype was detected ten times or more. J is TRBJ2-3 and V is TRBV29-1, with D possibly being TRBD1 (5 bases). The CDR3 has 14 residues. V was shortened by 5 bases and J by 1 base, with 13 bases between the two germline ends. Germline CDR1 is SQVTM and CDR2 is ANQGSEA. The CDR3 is CSVSLQGGTDTQYF. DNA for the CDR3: TGCAGCGTTTCACTGCAGGGCGGCACAGATACGCAGTATTTT.

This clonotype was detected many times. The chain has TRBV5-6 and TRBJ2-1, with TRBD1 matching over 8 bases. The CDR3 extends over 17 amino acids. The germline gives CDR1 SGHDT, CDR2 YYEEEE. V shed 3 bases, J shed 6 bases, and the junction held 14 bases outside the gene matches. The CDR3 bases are TGTGCCAGCAGCTCCACATACGTAGCCACAGGGGGCAATGAGCAGTTCTTC. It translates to CASSSTYVATGGNEQFF. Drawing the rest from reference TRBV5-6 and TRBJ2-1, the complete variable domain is DAGVTQSPTHLIKTRGQQVTLRCSPKSGHDTVSWYQQALGQGPQFIFQYYEEEERQRGNFPDRFSGHQFPNYSSELNVNALLLGDSALYLCASSSTYVATGGNEQFFGPGTRLTVL.

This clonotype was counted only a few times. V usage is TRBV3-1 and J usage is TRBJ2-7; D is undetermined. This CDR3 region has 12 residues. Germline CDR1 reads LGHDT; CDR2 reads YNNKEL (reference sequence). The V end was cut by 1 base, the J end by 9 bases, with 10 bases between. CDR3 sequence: CASSQAQNLQYF. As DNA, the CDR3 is TGTGCCAGCAGCCAAGCCCAGAACTTGCAGTACTTC.

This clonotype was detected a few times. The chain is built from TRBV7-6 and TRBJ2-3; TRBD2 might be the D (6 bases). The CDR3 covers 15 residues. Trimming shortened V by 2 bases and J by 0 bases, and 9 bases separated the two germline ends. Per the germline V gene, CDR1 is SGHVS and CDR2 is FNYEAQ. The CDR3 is CASSLYSGSTDTQYF. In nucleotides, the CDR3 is TGTGCCAGCAGCTTATATAGCGGAAGCACAGATACGCAGTATTTT.

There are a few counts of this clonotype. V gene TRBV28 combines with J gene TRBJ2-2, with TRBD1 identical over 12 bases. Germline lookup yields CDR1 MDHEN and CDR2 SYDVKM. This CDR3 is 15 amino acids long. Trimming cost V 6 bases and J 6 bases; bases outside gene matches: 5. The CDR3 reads CASSPGTGGPGELFF. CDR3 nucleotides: TGTGCCAGCAGCCCCGGGACAGGGGGCCCCGGGGAGCTGTTTTTT.

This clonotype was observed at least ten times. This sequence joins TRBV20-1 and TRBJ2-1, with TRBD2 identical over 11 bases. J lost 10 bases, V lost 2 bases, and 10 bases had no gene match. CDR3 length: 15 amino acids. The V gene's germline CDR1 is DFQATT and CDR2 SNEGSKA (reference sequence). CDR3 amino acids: CSARIAGGPGLEQFF. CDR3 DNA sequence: TGCAGTGCTAGAATAGCGGGAGGGCCGGGGTTGGAGCAGTTCTTC.

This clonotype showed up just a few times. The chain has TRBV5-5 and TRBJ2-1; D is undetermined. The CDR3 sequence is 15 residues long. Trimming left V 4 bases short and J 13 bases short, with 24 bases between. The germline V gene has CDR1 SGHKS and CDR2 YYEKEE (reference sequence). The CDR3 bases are TGTGCCAGCAGCACTTCCTATGATACATTAGCCTTCCAGTTCTTC. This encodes CASSTSYDTLAFQFF.

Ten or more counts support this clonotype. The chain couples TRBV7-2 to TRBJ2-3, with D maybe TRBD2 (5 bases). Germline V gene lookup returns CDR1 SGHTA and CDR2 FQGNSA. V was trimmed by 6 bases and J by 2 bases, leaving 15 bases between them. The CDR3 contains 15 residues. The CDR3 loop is CASSYEGSDTDTQYF. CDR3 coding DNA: TGTGCCAGCAGTTACGAGGGTAGCGACACAGATACGCAGTATTTT.

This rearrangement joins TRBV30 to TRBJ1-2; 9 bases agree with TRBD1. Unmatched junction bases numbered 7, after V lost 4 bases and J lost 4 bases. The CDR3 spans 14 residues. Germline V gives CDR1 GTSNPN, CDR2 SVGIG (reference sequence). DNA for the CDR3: TGTGCCTGGAACGCCGGGACAGGGACCTATGGCTACACCTTC. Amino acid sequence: CAWNAGTGTYGYTF.

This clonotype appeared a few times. The CDR3 spells CASSVVGGQFNEKLFF. In DNA form, the CDR3 reads TGTGCCAGCAGCGTAGTTGGGGGGCAATTTAATGAAAAACTGTTTTTT. V gene TRBV7-2 combines with J gene TRBJ1-4, with D possibly TRBD1 on 6 matching bases. Germline CDR1 is SGHTA and CDR2 is FQGNSA. The V gene lost 5 bases and the J gene lost 4 bases, with 17 bases spanning the gap. The CDR3 loop spans 16 amino acids.

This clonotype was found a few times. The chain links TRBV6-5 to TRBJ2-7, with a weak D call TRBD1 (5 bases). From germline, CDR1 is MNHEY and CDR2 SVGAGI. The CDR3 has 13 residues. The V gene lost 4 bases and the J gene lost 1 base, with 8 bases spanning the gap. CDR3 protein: CASSSQGSYEQYF. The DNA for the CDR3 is TGTGCCAGCAGTTCCCAGGGTTCCTACGAGCAGTACTTC.

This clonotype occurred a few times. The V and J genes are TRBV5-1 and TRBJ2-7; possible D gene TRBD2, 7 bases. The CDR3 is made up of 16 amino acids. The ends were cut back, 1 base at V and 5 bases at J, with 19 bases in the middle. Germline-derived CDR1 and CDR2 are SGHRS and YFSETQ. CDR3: CASSLSAGTPSDEQYF. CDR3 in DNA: TGCGCCAGCAGCTTGTCAGCGGGGACACCTTCCGACGAGCAGTACTTC.

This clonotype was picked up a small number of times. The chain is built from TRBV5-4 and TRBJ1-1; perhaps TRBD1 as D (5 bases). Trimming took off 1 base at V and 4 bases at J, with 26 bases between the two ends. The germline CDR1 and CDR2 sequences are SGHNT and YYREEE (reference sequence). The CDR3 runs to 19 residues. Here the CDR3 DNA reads TGTGCCAGCAGCTTGTCATCTATGCAGGGATACCTTTATGGCACTGAAGCTTTCTTT. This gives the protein CASSLSSMQGYLYGTEAFF.

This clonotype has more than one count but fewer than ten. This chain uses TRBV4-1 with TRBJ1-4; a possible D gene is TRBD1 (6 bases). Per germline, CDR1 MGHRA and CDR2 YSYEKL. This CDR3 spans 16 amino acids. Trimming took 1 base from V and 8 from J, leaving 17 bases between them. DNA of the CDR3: TGCGCCAGCAGCCAAGCGTACAGGGCCAGCTGGGAAAAACTGTTTTTT. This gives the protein CASSQAYRASWEKLFF.

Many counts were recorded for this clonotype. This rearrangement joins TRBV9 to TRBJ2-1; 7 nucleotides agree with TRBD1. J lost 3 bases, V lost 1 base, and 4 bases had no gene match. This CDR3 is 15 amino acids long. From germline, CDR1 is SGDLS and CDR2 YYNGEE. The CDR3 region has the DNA TGTGCCAGCAGCGTACAGGGACAGAACTACAATGAGCAGTTCTTC. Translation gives CASSVQGQNYNEQFF.

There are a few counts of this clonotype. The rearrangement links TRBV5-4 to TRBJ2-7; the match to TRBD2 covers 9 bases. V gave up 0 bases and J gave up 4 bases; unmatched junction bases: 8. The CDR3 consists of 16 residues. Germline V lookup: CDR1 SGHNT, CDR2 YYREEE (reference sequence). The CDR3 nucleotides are TGTGCCAGCAGCTTGGGGTCTAGCGGGAATCGGTACGAGCAGTACTTC. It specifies CASSLGSSGNRYEQYF.

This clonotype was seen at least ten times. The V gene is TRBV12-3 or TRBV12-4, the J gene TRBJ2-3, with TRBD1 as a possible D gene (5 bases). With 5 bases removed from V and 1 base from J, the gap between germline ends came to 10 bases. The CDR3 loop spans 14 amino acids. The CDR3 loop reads CASSPQTGTDTQYF. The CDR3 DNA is TGTGCCAGCAGTCCTCAGACAGGCACAGATACGCAGTATTTT.

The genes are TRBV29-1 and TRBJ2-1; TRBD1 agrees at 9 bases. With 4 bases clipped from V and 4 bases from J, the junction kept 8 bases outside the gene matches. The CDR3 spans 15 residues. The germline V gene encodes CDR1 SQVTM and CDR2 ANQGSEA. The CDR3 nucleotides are TGCAGCGTTGTGGGCGGACAGGGGCTGTACAATGAGCAGTTCTTC. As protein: CSVVGGQGLYNEQFF.

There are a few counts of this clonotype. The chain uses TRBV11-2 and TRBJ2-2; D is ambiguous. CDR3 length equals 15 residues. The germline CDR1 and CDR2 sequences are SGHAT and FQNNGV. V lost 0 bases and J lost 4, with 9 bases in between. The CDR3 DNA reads TGTGCCAGCAGCTTAGATCTACCGATCACCGGGGAGCTGTTTTTT. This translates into CASSLDLPITGELFF.

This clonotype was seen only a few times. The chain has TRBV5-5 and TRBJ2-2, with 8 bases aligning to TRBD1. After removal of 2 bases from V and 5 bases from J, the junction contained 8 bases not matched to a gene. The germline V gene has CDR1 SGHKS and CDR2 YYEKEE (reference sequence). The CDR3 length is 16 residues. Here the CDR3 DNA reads TGTGCCAGCAGCTTACGAGCAGGGGGCGGAACCGGGGAGCTGTTTTTT. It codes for CASSLRAGGGTGELFF.

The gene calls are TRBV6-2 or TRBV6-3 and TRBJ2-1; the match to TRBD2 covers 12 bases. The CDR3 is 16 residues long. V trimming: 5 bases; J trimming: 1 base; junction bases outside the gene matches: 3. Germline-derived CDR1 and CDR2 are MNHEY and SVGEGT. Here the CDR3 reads CASSTLAGGSYNEQFF. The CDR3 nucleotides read TGTGCCAGCAGTACCCTAGCGGGAGGGTCCTACAATGAGCAGTTCTTC.

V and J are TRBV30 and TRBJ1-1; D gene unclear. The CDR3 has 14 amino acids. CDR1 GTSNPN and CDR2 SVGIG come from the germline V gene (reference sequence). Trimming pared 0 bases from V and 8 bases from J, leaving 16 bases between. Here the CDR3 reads CAWSVNLGRFEAFF. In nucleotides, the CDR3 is TGTGCCTGGAGTGTAAATTTGGGCAGGTTCGAAGCTTTCTTT.

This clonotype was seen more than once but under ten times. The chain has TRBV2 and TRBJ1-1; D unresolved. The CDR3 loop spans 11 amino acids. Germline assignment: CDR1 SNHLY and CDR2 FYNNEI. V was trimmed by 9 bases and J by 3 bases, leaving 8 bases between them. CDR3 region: CASNRDTEAFF. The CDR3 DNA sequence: TGTGCCAGTAACCGGGACACTGAAGCTTTCTTT.

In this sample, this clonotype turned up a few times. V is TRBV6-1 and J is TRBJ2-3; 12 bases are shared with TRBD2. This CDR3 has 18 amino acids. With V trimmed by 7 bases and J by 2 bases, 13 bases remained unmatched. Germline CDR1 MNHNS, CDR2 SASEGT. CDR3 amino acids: CASTGLASGRAHTDTQYF. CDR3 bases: TGTGCCAGCACAGGTTTGGCTAGCGGGAGGGCCCACACAGATACGCAGTATTTT.

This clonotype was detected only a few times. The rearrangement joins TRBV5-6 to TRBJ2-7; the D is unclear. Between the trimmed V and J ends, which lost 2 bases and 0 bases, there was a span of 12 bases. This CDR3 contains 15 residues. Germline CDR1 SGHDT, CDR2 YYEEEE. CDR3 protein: CASSFYSQNSYEQYF. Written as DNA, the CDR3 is TGTGCCAGCAGCTTTTACTCTCAGAACTCCTACGAGCAGTACTTC. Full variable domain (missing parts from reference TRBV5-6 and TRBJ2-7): DAGVTQSPTHLIKTRGQQVTLRCSPKSGHDTVSWYQQALGQGPQFIFQYYEEEERQRGNFPDRFSGHQFPNYSSELNVNALLLGDSALYLCASSFYSQNSYEQYFGPGTRLTVT.

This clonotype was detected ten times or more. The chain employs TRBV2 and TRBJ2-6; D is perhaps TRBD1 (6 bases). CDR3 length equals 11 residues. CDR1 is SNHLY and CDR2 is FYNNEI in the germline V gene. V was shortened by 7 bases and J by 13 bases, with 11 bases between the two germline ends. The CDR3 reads CASKIGQVLTF. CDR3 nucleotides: TGTGCCAGCAAAATCGGACAGGTCCTGACTTTC.